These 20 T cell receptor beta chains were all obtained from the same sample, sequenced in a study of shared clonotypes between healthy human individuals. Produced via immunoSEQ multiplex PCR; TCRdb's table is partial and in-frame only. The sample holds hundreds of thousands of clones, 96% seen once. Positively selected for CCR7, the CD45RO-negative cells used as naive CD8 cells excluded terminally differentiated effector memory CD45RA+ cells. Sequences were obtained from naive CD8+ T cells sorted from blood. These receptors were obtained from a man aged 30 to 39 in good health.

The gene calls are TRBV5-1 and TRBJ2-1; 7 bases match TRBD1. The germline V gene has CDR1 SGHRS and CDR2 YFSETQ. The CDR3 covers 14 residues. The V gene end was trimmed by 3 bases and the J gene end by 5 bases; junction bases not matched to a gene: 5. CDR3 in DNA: TGCGCCAGCAGCTCGCACAGGGGTAACAATGAGCAGTTCTTC. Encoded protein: CASSSHRGNNEQFF. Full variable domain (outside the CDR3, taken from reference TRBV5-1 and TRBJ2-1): KAGVTQTPRYLIKTRGQQVTLSCSPISGHRSVSWYQQTPGQGLQFLFEYFSETQRNKGNFPGRFSGRQFSNSRSEMNVSTLELGDSALYLCASSSHRGNNEQFFGPGTRLTVL.

The chain's CDR3 is CASAAGVAETQYF. The CDR3 region has the DNA TGCGCCAGCGCAGCGGGAGTTGCAGAGACCCAGTACTTC. The rearrangement joins TRBV10-2 to TRBJ2-5; 8 positions agree with TRBD2. The V and J ends lost 8 bases and 4 bases, in that order; junction bases with no gene match: 6. The CDR3 is made up of 13 amino acids. Germline lookup yields CDR1 WSHSY and CDR2 SAAADI.

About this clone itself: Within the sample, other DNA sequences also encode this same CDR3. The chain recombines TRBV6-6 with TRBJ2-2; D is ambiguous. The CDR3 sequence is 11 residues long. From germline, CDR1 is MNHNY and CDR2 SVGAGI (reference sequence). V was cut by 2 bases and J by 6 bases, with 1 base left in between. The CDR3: CASSYAGELFF. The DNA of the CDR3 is TGTGCCAGCAGTTACGCCGGGGAGCTGTTTTTT.

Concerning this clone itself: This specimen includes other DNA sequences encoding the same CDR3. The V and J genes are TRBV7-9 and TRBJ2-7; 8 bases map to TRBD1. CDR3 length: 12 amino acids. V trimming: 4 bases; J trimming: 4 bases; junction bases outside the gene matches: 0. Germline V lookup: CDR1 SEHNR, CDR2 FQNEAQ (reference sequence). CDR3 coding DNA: TGTGCCAGCAGCTACAGGGGGTACGAGCAGTACTTC. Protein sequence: CASSYRGYEQYF.

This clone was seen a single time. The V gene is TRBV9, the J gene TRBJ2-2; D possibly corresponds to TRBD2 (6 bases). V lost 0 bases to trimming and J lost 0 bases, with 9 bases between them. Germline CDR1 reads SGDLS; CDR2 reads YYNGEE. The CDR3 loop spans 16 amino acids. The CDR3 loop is CASSVEGGPNTGELFF. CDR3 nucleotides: TGTGCCAGCAGCGTAGAAGGAGGGCCGAACACCGGGGAGCTGTTTTTT.

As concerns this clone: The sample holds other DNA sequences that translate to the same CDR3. The CDR3 bases are TGCGCCAGCAGCAGTAGCGGGACCACCTACAATGAGCAGTTCTTC. The encoded protein is CASSSSGTTYNEQFF. The rearrangement links TRBV5-1 to TRBJ2-1; 8 nucleotides line up with TRBD2. The CDR3 runs 15 residues. Germline assignment: CDR1 SGHRS and CDR2 YFSETQ. Trimming took 4 bases from V and 2 from J; bases not matched to a gene: 5.

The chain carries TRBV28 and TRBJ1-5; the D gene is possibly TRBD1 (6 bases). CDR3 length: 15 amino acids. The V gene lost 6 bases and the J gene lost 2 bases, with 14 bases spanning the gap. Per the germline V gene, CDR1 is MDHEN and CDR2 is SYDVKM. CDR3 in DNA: TGTGCCAGCAGCCAGGACAGCGGACGCAATCAGCCCCAGCATTTT. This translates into CASSQDSGRNQPQHF.

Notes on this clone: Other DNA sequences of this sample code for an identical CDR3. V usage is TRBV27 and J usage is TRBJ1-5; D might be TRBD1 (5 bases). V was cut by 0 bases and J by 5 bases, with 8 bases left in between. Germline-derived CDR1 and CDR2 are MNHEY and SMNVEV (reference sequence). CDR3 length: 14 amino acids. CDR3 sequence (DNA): TGTGCCAGCAGTTTATCGAGAGGGGATCAGCCCCAGCATTTT. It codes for CASSLSRGDQPQHF.

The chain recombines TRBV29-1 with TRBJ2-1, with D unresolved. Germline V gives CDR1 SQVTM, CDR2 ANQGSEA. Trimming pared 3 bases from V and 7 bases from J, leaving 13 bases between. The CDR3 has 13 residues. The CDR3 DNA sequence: TGCAGCGTTGATGGGCCTGACGGGAATGAGCAGTTCTTC. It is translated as CSVDGPDGNEQFF.

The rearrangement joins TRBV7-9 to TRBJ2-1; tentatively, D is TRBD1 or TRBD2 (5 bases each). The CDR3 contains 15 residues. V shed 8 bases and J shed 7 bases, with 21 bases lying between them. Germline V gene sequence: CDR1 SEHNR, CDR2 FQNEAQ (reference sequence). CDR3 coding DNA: TGTGCCAGCGACCGCTACGGGTTGGGGGAGAATGAGCAGTTCTTC. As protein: CASDRYGLGENEQFF.

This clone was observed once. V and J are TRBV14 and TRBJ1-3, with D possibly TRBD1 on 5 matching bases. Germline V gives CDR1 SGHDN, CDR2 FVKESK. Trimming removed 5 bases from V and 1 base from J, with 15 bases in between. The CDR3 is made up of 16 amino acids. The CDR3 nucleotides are TGTGCCAGCAGCTGGCCAGGGTTTCGGTCTGGAAACACCATATATTTT. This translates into CASSWPGFRSGNTIYF. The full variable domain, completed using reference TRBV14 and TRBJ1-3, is EAGVTQFPSHSVIEKGQTVTLRCDPISGHDNLYWYRRVMGKEIKFLLHFVKESKQDESGMPNNRFLAERTGGTYSTLKVQPAELEDSGVYFCASSWPGFRSGNTIYFGEGSWLTVV.

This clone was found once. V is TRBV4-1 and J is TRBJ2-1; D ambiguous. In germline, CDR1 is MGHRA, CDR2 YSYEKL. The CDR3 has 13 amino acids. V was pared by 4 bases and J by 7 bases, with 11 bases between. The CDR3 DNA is TGCGCCAGCAGCCTCTCTGGGATGAATGAGCAGTTCTTC. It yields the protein CASSLSGMNEQFF.

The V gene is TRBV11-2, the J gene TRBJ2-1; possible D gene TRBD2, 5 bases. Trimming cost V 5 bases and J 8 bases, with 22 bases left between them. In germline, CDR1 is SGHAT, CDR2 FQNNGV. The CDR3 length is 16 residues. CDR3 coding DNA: TGTGCCAGCAGCCGGACTGGAGGTGGGGTTCTCGATGAGCAGTTCTTC. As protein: CASSRTGGGVLDEQFF.

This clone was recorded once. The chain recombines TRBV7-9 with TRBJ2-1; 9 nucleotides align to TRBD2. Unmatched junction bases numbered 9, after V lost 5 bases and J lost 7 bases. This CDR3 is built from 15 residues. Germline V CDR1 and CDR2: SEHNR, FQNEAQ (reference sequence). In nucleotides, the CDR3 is TGTGCCAGCAGCCCATGGGCGGGAGGGAGGAATGAGCAGTTCTTC. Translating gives CASSPWAGGRNEQFF.

The CDR3 region has the DNA TGCGCCAGCAGCCAACTGACTAGCGATGAGCAGTTCTTC. This codes for CASSQLTSDEQFF. The gene calls are TRBV4-1 and TRBJ2-1, with 8 positions matching TRBD2. Per the germline V gene, CDR1 is MGHRA and CDR2 is YSYEKL. The J segment lost 8 bases and the V segment lost 2 bases, leaving 2 bases of the junction unmatched. This CDR3 is built from 13 residues.

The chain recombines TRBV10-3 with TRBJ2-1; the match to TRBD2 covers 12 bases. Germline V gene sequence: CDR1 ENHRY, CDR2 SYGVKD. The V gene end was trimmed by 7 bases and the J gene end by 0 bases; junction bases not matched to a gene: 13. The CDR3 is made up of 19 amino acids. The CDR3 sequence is CAIKEGTSGPESSYNEQFF. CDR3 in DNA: TGTGCCATCAAAGAGGGGACTAGCGGGCCGGAGAGCTCCTACAATGAGCAGTTCTTC.

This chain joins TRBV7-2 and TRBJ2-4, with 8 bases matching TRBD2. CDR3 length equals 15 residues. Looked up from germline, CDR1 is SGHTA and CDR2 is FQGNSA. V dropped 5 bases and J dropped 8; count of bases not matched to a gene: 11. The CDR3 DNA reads TGTGCCAGCAGCACCCTGGCGGGAGGCAGGGACATTCAGTACTTC. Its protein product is CASSTLAGGRDIQYF.

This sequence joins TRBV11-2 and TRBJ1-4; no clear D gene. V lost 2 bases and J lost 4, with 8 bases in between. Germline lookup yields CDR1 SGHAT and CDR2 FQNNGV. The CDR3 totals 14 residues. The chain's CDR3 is CASSLTTHNEKLFF. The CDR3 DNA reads TGTGCCAGCAGCTTAACCACACATAATGAAAAACTGTTTTTT.

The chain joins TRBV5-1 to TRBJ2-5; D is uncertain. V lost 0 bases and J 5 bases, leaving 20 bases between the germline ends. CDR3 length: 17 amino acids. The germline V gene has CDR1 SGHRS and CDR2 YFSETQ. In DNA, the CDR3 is TGCGCCAGCAGCTTGGACGGGCGCATCCGTACCGGGGAGACCCAGTACTTC. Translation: CASSLDGRIRTGETQYF. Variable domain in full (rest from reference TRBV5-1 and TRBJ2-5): KAGVTQTPRYLIKTRGQQVTLSCSPISGHRSVSWYQQTPGQGLQFLFEYFSETQRNKGNFPGRFSGRQFSNSRSEMNVSTLELGDSALYLCASSLDGRIRTGETQYFGPGTRLLVL.

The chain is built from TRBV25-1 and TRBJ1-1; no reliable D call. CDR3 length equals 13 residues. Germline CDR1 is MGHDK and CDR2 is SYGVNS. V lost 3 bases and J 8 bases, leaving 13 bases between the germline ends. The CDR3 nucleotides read TGTGCCAGCAGTGATTGGGAAGGACTCGAAGCTTTCTTT. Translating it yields CASSDWEGLEAFF.